The TCR beta chain under discussion was sequenced for a study of CD8 T cells in Susac syndrome. RNA amounts of roughly 0.45 to 1 ug underwent reverse transcription with random hexamers. An immunoSEQ multiplex PCR generated amplified TCR beta CDR3 products spanning 54 Vbeta and 13 Jbeta. TCRdb re-derived calls from the immunoSEQ multiplex PCR reads in MiXCR, one entry per CDR3 protein. The sample records tens of thousands of distinct CDR3 sequences, 95% to 96% being singletons. Trimming pared 7 bases from V and 5 bases from J, leaving 15 bases between. CDR1 and CDR2 from the germline V gene are SGHNT and YENEEA. The CDR3 extends over 14 amino acids.

Sequenced sample: CD8+ T cells from PBMCs. The clonotype was recovered from a human donor with Susac syndrome. The chain has TRBV11-3 and TRBJ2-1; D call uncertain. CDR3 in amino acids: CASKTGGADNEQFF. CDR3 nucleotide sequence: TGTGCCAGCAAGACGGGTGGCGCTGACAATGAGCAGTTCTTC.